A single sample is the source of the 18 T cell receptor beta chains below, sequenced in a study of CD8 T cells in Susac syndrome. About 0.5 to 1 ug RNA was reverse transcribed with random hexamers. TCRdb reprocessed the immunoSEQ multiplex PCR reads with MiXCR, giving one entry per CDR3 protein. The sample contains 85,000 to 130,000 distinct CDR3 sequences, less than 95% of which appear only once. Sequencing was done on a sample of CD8+ T cells from PBMCs. The receptors originated from a human donor with Susac syndrome.

This chain connects TRBV7-8 to TRBJ1-2, with D hard to call. V was clipped by 6 bases and J by 6 bases, with 11 bases between them. Germline lookup yields CDR1 SGHVS and CDR2 FQNEAQ. The CDR3 is 12 amino acids. CDR3 in amino acids: CASSPDINGYTF. CDR3 nucleotides: TGTGCCAGCAGTCCAGACATTAATGGCTACACCTTC.

The rearrangement joins TRBV12-3 or TRBV12-4 to TRBJ2-1; 15 bases are shared with TRBD2. CDR3 length equals 18 residues. V trimming: 5 bases; J trimming: 0 bases; junction bases outside the gene matches: 5. CDR3 region: CASSVGTSGGSSYNEQFF. The CDR3, as DNA: TGTGCCAGCAGTGTCGGGACTAGCGGGGGGAGCTCCTACAATGAGCAGTTCTTC.

This clonotype was seen a handful of times. The rearrangement links TRBV12-3 or TRBV12-4 to TRBJ2-2; D not resolved. The V end was cut by 4 bases, the J end by 6 bases, with 6 bases between. CDR3 length: 12 amino acids. DNA of the CDR3: TGTGCCAGCAGTTCCGGTTCCGGGGAGCTGTTTTTT. This sequence encodes CASSSGSGELFF.

V and J are TRBV11-1 and TRBJ2-7; D gene uncertain. V lost 0 bases and J lost 2, with 8 bases in between. CDR3 size: 14 residues. Per germline, CDR1 SGHAT and CDR2 FQDESV (reference sequence). In DNA, the CDR3 is TGTGCCAGCAGCTTAGCGCCTGCAACCTACGAGCAGTACTTC. Translating it yields CASSLAPATYEQYF. Full variable domain (missing parts from reference TRBV11-1 and TRBJ2-7): EAEVAQSPRYKITEKSQAVAFWCDPISGHATLYWYRQILGQGPELLVQFQDESVVDDSQLPKDRFSAERLKGVDSTLKIQPAELGDSAMYLCASSLAPATYEQYFGPGTRLTVT.

The chain joins TRBV4-1 to TRBJ1-4; perhaps TRBD1 as D (5 bases). The V gene's germline CDR1 is MGHRA and CDR2 YSYEKL. The CDR3 has 16 amino acids. V lost 0 bases, J lost 4 bases, and 12 bases lay in between. CDR3 loop: CASSQDPGPLNEKLFF. CDR3 sequence (DNA): TGCGCCAGCAGCCAAGATCCGGGACCGCTTAATGAAAAACTGTTTTTT.

The V gene is TRBV15, the J gene TRBJ1-5; 7 positions agree with TRBD1. J lost 3 bases, V lost 0 bases, and 5 bases had no gene match. CDR1 is LNHNV and CDR2 is YYDKDF in the germline V gene (reference sequence). This CDR3 has 16 amino acids. CDR3 sequence reads: CATSRDPDRVNQPQHF. The CDR3 DNA follows: TGTGCCACCAGCAGAGACCCAGACAGGGTCAATCAGCCCCAGCATTTT.

The chain recombines TRBV7-9 with TRBJ1-5; D perhaps matches TRBD1 (5 bases). The CDR3 extends over 15 amino acids. Germline loops: CDR1 SEHNR, CDR2 FQNEAQ (reference sequence). Trimming shortened V by 1 base and J by 11 bases, and 18 bases separated the two germline ends. This chain's CDR3 is CASSLGDGGPIAQHF. DNA of the CDR3: TGTGCCAGCAGCTTAGGGGACGGAGGTCCAATAGCCCAGCATTTT.

The chain couples TRBV29-1 to TRBJ1-2; D gene unclear. Per germline, CDR1 SQVTM and CDR2 ANQGSEA. Trimming removed 2 bases at V and 5 bases at J, with 6 bases between. This CDR3 is built from 11 residues. CDR3 in DNA: TGCAGCGTTGAAAGGTCTTATGGCTACACCTTC. Protein product: CSVERSYGYTF.

The V gene is TRBV4-1, the J gene TRBJ1-1; D not certain. This CDR3 region has 15 residues. Germline V gene lookup returns CDR1 MGHRA and CDR2 YSYEKL. Trimming removed 4 bases at V and 1 base at J, with 13 bases between. The CDR3 nucleotides are TGCGCCAGCAGCCTAGAAGCCGGGAAGAACACTGAAGCTTTCTTT. It encodes CASSLEAGKNTEAFF.

The chain couples TRBV20-1 to TRBJ2-7; the D gene is possibly TRBD1 (6 bases). Trimming took 6 bases from V and 0 from J, leaving 15 bases between them. The CDR3 is 14 amino acids. CDR1 is DFQATT and CDR2 is SNEGSKA in the germline V gene (reference sequence). Here the CDR3 reads CSAPPQGLSYEQYF. As DNA, the CDR3 is TGCAGTGCCCCCCCACAGGGCCTCTCCTACGAGCAGTACTTC.

The count of this clonotype is one. V gene TRBV18 combines with J gene TRBJ2-7; TRBD1 matches at 12 bases. The CDR3 has 15 residues. CDR1 KGHSH and CDR2 LQKENI come from the germline V gene. V lost 3 bases to trimming and J lost 6 bases; unmatched junction nucleotides: 6. CDR3 sequence (DNA): TGTGCCAGCTCACCCCCGGGACAGGGGGCGCGCGAGCAGTACTTC. Its translation is CASSPPGQGAREQYF.

V usage is TRBV9 and J usage is TRBJ1-2, with D unclear. CDR1 is SGDLS, CDR2 YYNGEE, per germline. This CDR3 spans 11 amino acids. With 4 bases removed from V and 8 bases from J, the gap between germline ends came to 9 bases. The chain's CDR3 is CASSRREGYTF. The DNA for the CDR3 is TGTGCCAGCAGCCGGCGGGAGGGCTACACCTTC.

The rearrangement links TRBV6-2 or TRBV6-3 to TRBJ1-5, with D perhaps matching TRBD1 (5 bases). V gave up 1 base and J gave up 1 base, with 5 bases separating them. Germline CDR1 reads MNHEY; CDR2 reads SVGEGT. The CDR3 is 14 amino acids. As DNA, the CDR3 is TGTGCCAGCAGTTACTGGGGGAGCAATCAGCCCCAGCATTTT. It specifies CASSYWGSNQPQHF.

This chain joins TRBV4-3 and TRBJ1-2, with D hard to call. Per germline, CDR1 LGHNA and CDR2 YSLEER. V lost 0 bases and J lost 10, with 9 bases in between. The CDR3 runs to 12 residues. CDR3 loop: CASSQDGSSYTF. The CDR3 DNA reads TGCGCCAGCAGCCAAGATGGGAGTTCCTACACCTTC.

The V call is TRBV15, the J call TRBJ2-3; the D is unclear. The V end lost 5 bases, the J end lost 5 bases, and 11 bases lay between the germline ends. This CDR3 region has 13 residues. Germline CDR1 and CDR2: LNHNV and YYDKDF (reference sequence). For the CDR3, the DNA is TGTGCCACCAGCGACCGGGTCGGAGATACGCAGTATTTT. It is translated as CATSDRVGDTQYF.

In the case of this clonotype: The junction and the germline gene differ at one end; a read error may be behind it. The chain has TRBV15 and TRBJ2-7; D is unresolved. The CDR3 runs 9 residues. Germline V gene sequence: CDR1 LNHNV, CDR2 YYDKDF (reference sequence). Written as DNA, the CDR3 is TGTGCCACCAGCGGCAATAAGAACTTC. It is translated as CATSGNKNF. Drawing the rest from reference TRBV15 and TRBJ2-7, the complete variable domain is DAMVIQNPRYQVTQFGKPVTLSCSQTLNHNVMYWYQQKSSQAPKLLFHYYDKDFNNEADTPDNFQSRRPNTSFCFLDIRSPGLGDTAMYLCATSGNKNFGPGTRLTVT.

The V call is TRBV7-9, the J call TRBJ1-6, with D perhaps matching TRBD1 (6 bases). Germline loops: CDR1 SEHNR, CDR2 FQNEAQ (reference sequence). The CDR3 covers 15 residues. Trimming cost V 5 bases and J 2 bases, with 10 bases left between them. The CDR3 loop is CASSPGDAYNSPLHF. CDR3 in DNA: TGTGCCAGCAGCCCAGGGGACGCCTATAATTCACCCCTCCACTTT.

J is TRBJ2-5 and V is TRBV7-8, with D perhaps matching TRBD1 (5 bases). The CDR3 is 14 amino acids. The V gene's germline CDR1 is SGHVS and CDR2 FQNEAQ. The germline V and J ends were trimmed by 0 bases and 0 bases, with 5 bases remaining between them. CDR3 nucleotides: TGTGCCAGCAGCTTAGCCAGGGACCAAGAGACCCAGTACTTC. It yields the protein CASSLARDQETQYF.